Below, 29 T cell receptor beta chains from the same sample are listed, as sequenced in a study of molecular identifiers for immune sequencing clone quantification. Each CDR3 protein is one row after TCRdb ran MiXCR on the PCR reads. The data show about 640,000 distinct CDR3 sequences, just under 20% seen once. The sequenced sample was naive CD8+ T cells from blood, with Jurkat cell RNA spiked in. Subset meaning: FACS-sorted CD8+CD4-CCR7+CD45RA+ naive T cells. The receptors were gathered from a human donor in good health. Some libraries in this study had Jurkat cell RNA spiked in.

This clonotype was recorded at least ten times. This chain connects TRBV27 to TRBJ2-5; 9 nucleotides align to TRBD2. The V gene end was trimmed by 7 bases and the J gene end by 2 bases; junction bases not matched to a gene: 14. CDR3 length equals 17 residues. Germline lookup yields CDR1 MNHEY and CDR2 SMNVEV (reference sequence). CDR3 bases: TGTGCCAGCACTCCCGGTTCCCTAGCGGGGCCACAAGAGACCCAGTACTTC. Its protein is CASTPGSLAGPQETQYF.

The sample holds many counts of this clonotype. The rearrangement joins TRBV5-5 to TRBJ2-7; D not certain. CDR3 length: 15 amino acids. Trimming shortened V by 0 bases and J by 0 bases, and 10 bases separated the two germline ends. Germline CDR1 SGHKS, CDR2 YYEKEE (reference sequence). CDR3: CASSLEAESSYEQYF. In DNA, the CDR3 is TGTGCCAGCAGCTTGGAGGCGGAAAGCTCCTACGAGCAGTACTTC. Full variable domain (missing parts from reference TRBV5-5 and TRBJ2-7): DAGVTQSPTHLIKTRGQQVTLRCSPISGHKSVSWYQQVLGQGPQFIFQYYEKEERGRGNFPDRFSARQFPNYSSELNVNALLLGDSALYLCASSLEAESSYEQYFGPGTRLTVT.

This clonotype was recorded at least ten times. The chain uses TRBV11-2 and TRBJ2-1; tentatively, D is TRBD1 or TRBD2 (5 bases each). Looked up from germline, CDR1 is SGHAT and CDR2 is FQNNGV. CDR3 length equals 13 residues. The V and J ends lost 1 base and 16 bases respectively, with 17 bases between them. Written as DNA, the CDR3 is TGTGCCAGCAGCTTAGTGTTCGGGGCCGACGATTTCTTC. This translates into CASSLVFGADDFF.

The chain combines TRBV9 with TRBJ2-1; weak D call: TRBD1 (6 bases). The germline CDR1 and CDR2 sequences are SGDLS and YYNGEE. V gave up 0 bases and J gave up 8 bases, with 12 bases separating them. The CDR3 spans 14 residues. This chain's CDR3 is CASSVGYEGDEQFF. CDR3 bases: TGTGCCAGCAGCGTAGGATATGAGGGGGATGAGCAGTTCTTC.

This clonotype was counted between two and nine times. The rearrangement links TRBV20-1 to TRBJ2-7; a possible D gene is TRBD2 (5 bases). V shed 1 base and J shed 2 bases, with 12 bases lying between them. The germline V gene encodes CDR1 DFQATT and CDR2 SNEGSKA (reference sequence). CDR3 size: 14 residues. CDR3 sequence: CSARGEGCPYEQYF. The CDR3 region has the DNA TGCAGTGCTAGAGGTGAGGGATGCCCCTACGAGCAGTACTTC.

A note on this clonotype: Germline is not matched at one junction end, which may reflect a read error. The V and J genes are TRBV29-1 and TRBJ2-7; D unclear. CDR1 and CDR2 from the germline V gene are SQVTM and ANQGSEA. This CDR3 region has 12 residues. The CDR3 DNA follows: TGCAGCGTTGTCTCTCACTTCTACGAGCAGCACTTC. Protein: CSVVSHFYEQHF.

This chain joins TRBV7-3 and TRBJ2-1; D may be TRBD1 (5 bases). CDR3 size: 20 residues. V was shortened by 1 base and J by 0 bases, with 22 bases between the two germline ends. Per the germline V gene, CDR1 is SGHTA and CDR2 is FQGTGA. CDR3 nucleotide sequence: TGTGCCAGCAGCTTAAGGCCAGTGGGGCGCGGTGAGAGCTCCTACAATGAGCAGTTCTTC. As protein: CASSLRPVGRGESSYNEQFF. Combining the CDR3 with reference TRBV7-3 and TRBJ2-1 gives the whole variable domain GAGVSQTPSNKVTEKGKYVELRCDPISGHTALYWYRQSLGQGPEFLIYFQGTGAADDSGLPNDRFFAVRPEGSVSTLKIQRTERGDSAVYLCASSLRPVGRGESSYNEQFFGPGTRLTVL.

The rearrangement joins TRBV7-9 to TRBJ2-3; TRBD1 agrees at 9 bases. The CDR3 is made up of 15 amino acids. V shed 5 bases and J 4 bases; nucleotides not matched to a gene: 7. CDR1 and CDR2 (germline): SEHNR, FQNEAQ (reference sequence). This CDR3 reads CASSDGTGTADTQYF. CDR3 nucleotides: TGTGCCAGCAGCGACGGGACAGGGACGGCAGATACGCAGTATTTT. The full variable domain, with the rest looked up from reference TRBV7-9 and TRBJ2-3, is DTGVSQNPRHKITKRGQNVTFRCDPISEHNRLYWYRQTLGQGPEFLTYFQNEAQLEKSRLLSDRFSAERPKGSFSTLEIQRTEQGDSAMYLCASSDGTGTADTQYFGPGTRLTVL.

This clonotype has a count of ten or more. The chain uses TRBV5-5 and TRBJ2-5; D is unresolved. The CDR3 consists of 16 residues. Deletions cut 5 bases from V and 5 bases from J, with 22 bases between. Germline V lookup: CDR1 SGHKS, CDR2 YYEKEE (reference sequence). CDR3 residues: CASRLARSPEVETQYF. Here the CDR3 DNA reads TGTGCCAGCAGACTCGCTCGGTCACCCGAAGTGGAGACCCAGTACTTC.

This clonotype has just a few counts. A much larger clone sits a single nucleotide away, making a read error possible. This rearrangement joins TRBV19 to TRBJ1-5; the match to TRBD1 covers 9 bases. This CDR3 contains 16 residues. From germline, CDR1 is LNHDA and CDR2 SQIVND (reference sequence). The CDR3 protein is CAGSIGLTGGRQPQHF. CDR3 coding DNA: TGTGCCGGTAGTATCGGCCTGACAGGGGGAAGGCAGCCCCAGCATTTT.

Only a few counts were recorded for this clonotype. The chain couples TRBV11-2 to TRBJ2-1, with 7 positions matching TRBD1. V lost 5 bases and J lost 2; bases outside the gene matches: 6. The germline V gene encodes CDR1 SGHAT and CDR2 FQNNGV. This CDR3 comprises 15 residues. CDR3 coding DNA: TGTGCCAGCAGCACCAGGACAGGACCCTACAATGAGCAGTTCTTC. Encoded protein: CASSTRTGPYNEQFF.

This clonotype was found once. A much larger clone differs by one base, so this may be a read error. The chain combines TRBV28 with TRBJ2-5, with TRBD2 as a possible D gene (7 bases). Germline V lookup: CDR1 MDHEN, CDR2 SYDVKM. Trimming took off 3 bases at V and 4 bases at J, with 12 bases between the two ends. This CDR3 region has 14 residues. In DNA form, the CDR3 reads TGTGCCAGCAGTTTGGACGGGGGGCTAGAGACCCAGTACTTC. Amino acids: CASSLDGGLETQYF.

This clonotype has more than one count but fewer than ten. The V and J genes are TRBV7-9 and TRBJ1-5, with D maybe TRBD1 (5 bases). The CDR3 totals 15 residues. Germline V lookup: CDR1 SEHNR, CDR2 FQNEAQ (reference sequence). V was shortened by 5 bases and J by 0 bases, with 11 bases between the two germline ends. CDR3: CASSPPGDSNQPQHF. CDR3 nucleotide sequence: TGTGCCAGCAGCCCCCCGGGGGATAGCAATCAGCCCCAGCATTTT.

At least ten counts were recorded for this clonotype. This sequence joins TRBV7-9 and TRBJ2-3, with 11 bases lining up with TRBD2. Trimming cost V 5 bases and J 0 bases; bases outside gene matches: 7. Per the germline V gene, CDR1 is SEHNR and CDR2 is FQNEAQ (reference sequence). The CDR3 consists of 17 residues. The CDR3 DNA sequence: TGTGCCAGCAGCCAGGGACTAGCGGTACTTAGCACAGATACGCAGTATTTT. Translating gives CASSQGLAVLSTDTQYF. Full variable domain (missing parts from reference TRBV7-9 and TRBJ2-3): DTGVSQNPRHKITKRGQNVTFRCDPISEHNRLYWYRQTLGQGPEFLTYFQNEAQLEKSRLLSDRFSAERPKGSFSTLEIQRTEQGDSAMYLCASSQGLAVLSTDTQYFGPGTRLTVL.

Points on this clonotype: Just one base apart from a much larger clone, this may be a read error. V and J are TRBV4-3 and TRBJ1-2; 7 bases line up with TRBD1. The V gene's germline CDR1 is LGHNA and CDR2 YSLEER. J was trimmed by 8 bases and V by 4 bases; bases with no gene match: 7. The CDR3 runs 13 residues. The CDR3 spells CASSREDRPGYTF. The CDR3, as DNA: TGCGCCAGCAGCCGAGAGGACAGGCCAGGCTACACCTTC.

This clonotype showed up many times. V is TRBV20-1 and J is TRBJ2-3, with 16 bases fitting TRBD2. From germline, CDR1 is DFQATT and CDR2 SNEGSKA (reference sequence). V lost 3 bases and J lost 1; bases outside the gene matches: 4. There are 17 residues in the CDR3. Here the CDR3 reads CSARGLAGGRGTDTQYF. CDR3 sequence (DNA): TGCAGTGCTAGGGGACTAGCGGGGGGGAGGGGCACAGATACGCAGTATTTT.

This clonotype was detected ten times or more. This sequence joins TRBV4-3 and TRBJ1-2; D gene unclear. There are 14 residues in the CDR3. The V gene's germline CDR1 is LGHNA and CDR2 YSLEER. V was shortened by 0 bases and J by 3 bases, with 8 bases between the two germline ends. The CDR3 loop reads CASSQDRTDYGYTF. The CDR3 DNA is TGCGCCAGCAGCCAAGATCGAACAGACTATGGCTACACCTTC.

This clonotype was seen ten or more times. The chain joins TRBV27 to TRBJ1-2; a weak D match, TRBD1 (5 bases). This CDR3 has 16 amino acids. From germline, CDR1 is MNHEY and CDR2 SMNVEV (reference sequence). Between the trimmed V and J ends, which lost 5 bases and 2 bases, there was a span of 18 bases. CDR3 in amino acids: CASSPRWGGSNYGYTF. Here the CDR3 DNA reads TGTGCCAGCAGTCCGAGGTGGGGGGGGTCCAACTATGGCTACACCTTC.

The sample holds one count of this clonotype. Possible read error: a much larger clone is one base away. The rearrangement links TRBV29-1 to TRBJ2-7, with a tentative D call TRBD1 (5 bases). The germline V gene encodes CDR1 SQVTM and CDR2 ANQGSEA. CDR3 length: 13 residues. DNA of the CDR3: TGCGGCGCCCTCAGACAGAACTCCTACGAGCAGTACTTC. As protein: CGALRQNSYEQYF.

In its sample, this clonotype was seen many times. Here the CDR3 reads CASSLDWPGQGEDTQYF. The CDR3 nucleotides are TGTGCCAGCAGCTTAGATTGGCCGGGACAGGGAGAGGATACGCAGTATTTT. V usage is TRBV7-9 and J usage is TRBJ2-3; TRBD1 matches 9 bases. The CDR3 is 17 residues long. J was trimmed by 6 bases and V by 1 base; bases with no gene match: 11. Germline CDR1 and CDR2: SEHNR and FQNEAQ (reference sequence). The full variable domain, with the rest looked up from reference TRBV7-9 and TRBJ2-3, is DTGVSQNPRHKITKRGQNVTFRCDPISEHNRLYWYRQTLGQGPEFLTYFQNEAQLEKSRLLSDRFSAERPKGSFSTLEIQRTEQGDSAMYLCASSLDWPGQGEDTQYFGPGTRLTVL.

This clonotype was found many times. This chain connects TRBV11-2 to TRBJ2-3; D call uncertain. This CDR3 region has 17 residues. V was shortened by 4 bases and J by 2 bases, with 19 bases between the two germline ends. Germline V gene sequence: CDR1 SGHAT, CDR2 FQNNGV. In DNA, the CDR3 is TGTGCCAGCAGCTCCCCCTCGTCGACGGCTGACACAGATACGCAGTATTTT. This codes for CASSSPSSTADTDTQYF.

This chain links TRBV9 with TRBJ1-5; the D gene is possibly TRBD1 (6 bases). This CDR3 has 17 residues. The V gene lost 3 bases and the J gene lost 0 bases, with 16 bases spanning the gap. Germline values: CDR1 SGDLS, CDR2 YYNGEE. The CDR3 spells CASSEGGGQTSNQPQHF. The CDR3 region has the DNA TGTGCCAGCAGCGAGGGGGGGGGGCAGACTAGCAATCAGCCCCAGCATTTT.

This clonotype was seen at least ten times. The rearrangement joins TRBV20-1 to TRBJ1-5; 7 nucleotides line up with TRBD1. The germline V gene encodes CDR1 DFQATT and CDR2 SNEGSKA (reference sequence). V trimming: 8 bases; J trimming: 6 bases; junction bases outside the gene matches: 22. This CDR3 has 17 amino acids. In nucleotides, the CDR3 is TGCAGTAACACTGGCTGTACAGGGGTACCAGGGGGTCAGCCCCAGCATTTT. This translates into CSNTGCTGVPGGQPQHF.

In this sample, this clonotype turned up many times. J is TRBJ2-1 and V is TRBV19, with D perhaps TRBD1 (5 bases). The CDR3 is 16 residues long. V was pared by 3 bases and J by 4 bases, with 16 bases between. Germline CDR1 reads LNHDA; CDR2 reads SQIVND (reference sequence). CDR3 sequence reads: CASSIGTGDLYNEQFF. Here the CDR3 DNA reads TGTGCCAGTAGTATTGGTACAGGCGATTTATACAATGAGCAGTTCTTC.

This clonotype was observed many times. This chain connects TRBV6-2 or TRBV6-3 to TRBJ2-7; D unclear. The length of the CDR3 is 13 residues. V lost 2 bases and J lost 3, with 8 bases in between. Germline V gene lookup returns CDR1 MNHEY and CDR2 SVGEGT. The CDR3 protein is CASSYGPDYEQYF. Written as DNA, the CDR3 is TGTGCCAGCAGTTACGGTCCTGACTACGAGCAGTACTTC.

Comments on this clonotype: A much larger clone sits a single nucleotide away, making a read error possible. Likely a read error: the CDR3 ends without its conserved phenylalanine or tryptophan. This sequence joins TRBV2 and TRBJ1-2; D gene ambiguous. Trimming stripped 0 bases from V and 1 base from J, with 9 bases between. This CDR3 has 15 amino acids. Germline values: CDR1 SNHLY, CDR2 FYNNEI. This CDR3 reads CASSEAVGFNYGYTL. The CDR3 DNA is TGTGCCAGCAGTGAAGCTGTAGGGTTTAACTATGGCTACACCCTC.

This clonotype was found many times. V and J are TRBV5-1 and TRBJ2-7; D gene uncertain. V dropped 1 base and J dropped 3 bases, with 11 bases sitting between them. This CDR3 is 14 amino acids long. Germline V gene lookup returns CDR1 SGHRS and CDR2 YFSETQ. CDR3 nucleotides: TGCGCCAGCAGCTTGAGCACAAGGGTCTACGAGCAGTACTTC. It codes for CASSLSTRVYEQYF.

In its sample, this clonotype was seen a few times. The V and J genes are TRBV27 and TRBJ2-1, with 14 bases matching TRBD2. Losses at the gene ends were 6 bases for V and 3 bases for J; bases not matched to a gene: 4. CDR1 and CDR2 (germline): MNHEY, SMNVEV (reference sequence). CDR3 length: 16 residues. Here the CDR3 DNA reads TGTGCCAGCAGGCTAGGGACTAGCGGGAGCTACAATGAGCAGTTCTTC. It specifies CASRLGTSGSYNEQFF.

The chain has TRBV19 and TRBJ2-7; D call uncertain. CDR1 is LNHDA, CDR2 SQIVND, per germline (reference sequence). The V end was cut by 5 bases, the J end by 4 bases, with 15 bases between. This CDR3 is 14 amino acids long. The CDR3 reads CASSGGEFGYEQYF. CDR3 DNA sequence: TGTGCCAGTAGTGGTGGAGAGTTTGGATACGAGCAGTACTTC.